This TCR beta chain was obtained from a study of cytomegalovirus exposure and HLA in healthy donors (dated by TCRdb to 2016 to 2017). Some background on the complete study: The 666 repertoires of the first cohort and the 120 or so validation repertoires were produced on the same platform, according to a later analysis. The study was designed to test whether signatures of past pathogen exposure could be identified by cataloging public T cell receptors. High-throughput TCR immunosequencing, statistical association of individual TCRs with disease status, and machine learning were combined to predict cytomegalovirus infection status. Along with the 666-subject first cohort, a separate validation cohort of over a hundred different subjects was used. Results the study describes overall, beyond this receptor: All 130 or so repertoires were used to score co-occurrence in the validation cohort in a later analysis, because that analysis had no HLA typing for the cohort. A later analysis found that TCRs clustered in the first cohort also tended to co-occur in the 130 or so validation repertoires, with just under 95% of cluster scores above 0. The authors suggested that the approach could potentially be extended to other disease states and immunological phenotypes. In vitro tests confirmed that three of the cytomegalovirus-associated TCR beta chains recognize cytomegalovirus antigens. The study listed 150 to 200 TCR beta chains as associated with cytomegalovirus. Most TCR sequences were seen in very few donors, while some public TCRs were found in many individuals. The classifier was reported to diagnose cytomegalovirus status with high specificity and sensitivity in both the original cohort and the validation cohort.

Preparation of the library involved the immunoSEQ multiplex PCR assay. In the original analysis: A statistical classification framework was developed to diagnose cytomegalovirus status using the catalog of TCR beta chain sequences. Entries here come from immuneACCESS through TCRdb and include only in-frame sequences with V and J called. Some clones fail to appear in such tables; in the studies checked, an unresolved V gene covers under half of the shortfall, and the cause of the remainder is unknown. That table furnishes V, J and clone size, whereas the DNA furnished D and trimming. Counted in this sample were 190,000 or so clones; about 79% of them appeared once. The ten largest clones add up to roughly 13% of the sample. Donors formed part of the validation cohort, which comprised 95 to 150 subjects and was distinct from the first cohort of over 500 subjects. CDR1 MNHEY and CDR2 SVGAGI were looked up in the germline V gene. V loses 6 bases, J loses 3 bases, and the germline ends lie 12 bases apart. Taken from cysteine to phenylalanine, the CDR3 has 13 residues. Only the CDR3 DNA stays, 39 bases, in frame from base 1.

On this clone: This receptor's antigen is unknown. No much larger clone is present one base from it, and per-base qualities are unavailable.

The rearrangement joined TRBV6-5 to TRBJ2-7; too little of a D gene remains to name it. The receptor was derived from a woman aged 25 to 39 in good health and CMV-seropositive. Sequenced input: PBMCs. The CDR3 has the sequence CASSKAQNYEQYF. The DNA reads TGTGCCAGCAGCAAGGCACAGAACTACGAGCAGTACTTC.